Listed here is a single T cell receptor beta chain. Data came from immunoSEQ multiplex PCR; TCRdb stores just in-frame clones and leaves some out. The profile shows roughly 440,000 clones, approximately 90% of them singletons. The data derive from a study of blood T cell repertoires in COVID-19. Study-level background: COVID-19 samples collected from the United States, Italy and Spain covered acute and convalescent phases.

The CDR3 runs 14 residues. CDR1 and CDR2 from the germline V gene are LGHNA and YNFKEQ. Trimming shortened V by 0 bases and J by 3 bases, and 8 bases separated the two germline ends. The sequencing sample was made of peripheral blood. The chain employs TRBV4-2 and TRBJ2-5, with D perhaps TRBD2 (6 bases). The receptor's source is a woman between 45 and 65 years old with COVID-19, enrolled during active disease. The DNA of the CDR3 is TGTGCCAGCAGCCAAGATCGGGGGAAAGAGACCCAGTACTTC. Amino acid sequence: CASSQDRGKETQYF.